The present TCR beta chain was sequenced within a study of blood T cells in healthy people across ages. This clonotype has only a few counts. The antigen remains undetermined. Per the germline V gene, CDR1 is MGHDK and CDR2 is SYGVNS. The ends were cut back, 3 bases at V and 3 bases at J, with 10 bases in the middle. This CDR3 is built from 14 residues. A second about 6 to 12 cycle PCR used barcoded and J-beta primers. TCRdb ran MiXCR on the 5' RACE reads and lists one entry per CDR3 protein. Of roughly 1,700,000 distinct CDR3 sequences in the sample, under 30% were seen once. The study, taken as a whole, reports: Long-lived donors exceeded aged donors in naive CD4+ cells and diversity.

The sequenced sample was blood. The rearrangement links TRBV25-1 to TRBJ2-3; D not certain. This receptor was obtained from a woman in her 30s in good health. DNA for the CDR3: TGTGCCAGCAGTGACACAAGAGGAACAGATACGCAGTATTTT. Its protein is CASSDTRGTDTQYF.